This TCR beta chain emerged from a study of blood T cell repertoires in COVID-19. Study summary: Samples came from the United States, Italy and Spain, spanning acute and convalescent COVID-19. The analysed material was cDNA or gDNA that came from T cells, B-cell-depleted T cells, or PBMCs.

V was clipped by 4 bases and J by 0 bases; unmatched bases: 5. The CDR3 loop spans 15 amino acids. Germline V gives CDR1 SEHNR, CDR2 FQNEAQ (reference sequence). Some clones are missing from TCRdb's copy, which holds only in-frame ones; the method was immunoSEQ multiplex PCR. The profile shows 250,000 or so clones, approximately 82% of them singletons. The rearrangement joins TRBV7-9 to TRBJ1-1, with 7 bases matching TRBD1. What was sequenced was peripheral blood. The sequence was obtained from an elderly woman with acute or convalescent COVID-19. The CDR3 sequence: CASSSPTGLNTEAFF. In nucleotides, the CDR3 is TGTGCCAGCAGCTCCCCGACAGGGTTGAACACTGAAGCTTTCTTT. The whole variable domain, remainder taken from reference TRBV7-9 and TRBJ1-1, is DTGVSQNPRHKITKRGQNVTFRCDPISEHNRLYWYRQTLGQGPEFLTYFQNEAQLEKSRLLSDRFSAERPKGSFSTLEIQRTEQGDSAMYLCASSSPTGLNTEAFFGQGTRLTVV.